A single sample is the source of the 17 T cell receptor beta chains below, sequenced in a study of shared clonotypes between healthy human individuals. The data were produced by immunoSEQ multiplex PCR, yet TCRdb's version contains in-frame clones alone and is incomplete. The sample has about 2.3 million clones; over 85% are singletons. Input material: naive CD4+ T cells from PBMCs. Subset reported: CD45RA+ positively selected. The receptors were sampled from a man younger than 35 in good health. Some clones in this sample may be carry-over from other donors' samples.

This sequence joins TRBV6-6 and TRBJ2-7; D uncertain. There are 14 residues in the CDR3. V was pared by 6 bases and J by 0 bases, with 12 bases between. Germline CDR1 is MNHNY and CDR2 is SVGAGI (reference sequence). The chain's CDR3 is CASSFNPTSYEQYF. In nucleotides, the CDR3 is TGTGCCAGCAGCTTCAACCCAACCTCCTACGAGCAGTACTTC.

The chain links TRBV6-5 to TRBJ2-5, with D perhaps TRBD1 (6 bases). Germline CDR1 and CDR2: MNHEY and SVGAGI. CDR3 length: 14 residues. Between the trimmed V and J ends, which lost 1 base and 2 bases, there was a span of 8 bases. The CDR3 DNA reads TGTGCCAGCAGTTACTATGGACAGCAAGAGACCCAGTACTTC. This codes for CASSYYGQQETQYF.

The CDR3 coding sequence is TGTGCCTGGAGCAGGGCCCAAGAGACCCAGTACTTC. Protein sequence: CAWSRAQETQYF. The V gene is TRBV30, the J gene TRBJ2-5; the D gene is possibly TRBD1 (5 bases). This CDR3 spans 12 amino acids. Germline loops: CDR1 GTSNPN, CDR2 SVGIG (reference sequence). The V end lost 3 bases, the J end lost 1 base, and 6 bases lay between the germline ends.

The chain combines TRBV10-3 with TRBJ2-2; 12 nucleotides match TRBD1. Germline-derived CDR1 and CDR2 are ENHRY and SYGVKD. The length of the CDR3 is 19 residues. J lost 6 bases, V lost 10 bases, and 21 bases had no gene match. CDR3 nucleotide sequence: TGTGCCAACTCCCTCTTGGGACAGGGGGCTTATTGTTTAGCCGGGGAGCTGTTTTTT. The encoded protein is CANSLLGQGAYCLAGELFF.

For this clone: Other DNA sequences from this sample encode an identical CDR3 as well. The genes are TRBV9 and TRBJ1-2, with D unclear. Deletions cut 2 bases from V and 2 bases from J, with 13 bases between. The germline CDR1 and CDR2 sequences are SGDLS and YYNGEE. The CDR3 runs 15 residues. The CDR3 sequence is CASSVGSDRNYGYTF. In DNA, the CDR3 is TGTGCCAGCAGCGTGGGTAGTGACCGAAACTATGGCTACACCTTC.

The genes are TRBV10-3 and TRBJ2-4; TRBD2 might be the D (5 bases). Trimming removed 6 bases at V and 15 bases at J, with 15 bases between. Germline values: CDR1 ENHRY, CDR2 SYGVKD. There are 11 residues in the CDR3. DNA for the CDR3: TGTGCCATCAGCTCTTCCGAGACTATGTACTTC. Its protein is CAISSSETMYF.

The chain recombines TRBV6-6 with TRBJ2-3, with TRBD1 matching over 7 bases. The CDR3 is 15 amino acids. Germline CDR1 MNHNY, CDR2 SVGAGI (reference sequence). After removal of 6 bases from V and 10 bases from J, the junction contained 16 bases not matched to a gene. The CDR3: CASRGRTGPHEAQYF. CDR3 nucleotide sequence: TGTGCCAGCAGGGGACGGACAGGACCTCACGAAGCGCAGTATTTT.

The chain combines TRBV6-5 with TRBJ2-7; 10 bases fit TRBD1. The V segment lost 7 bases and the J segment 0 bases; nucleotides outside the gene matches: 6. This CDR3 contains 15 residues. CDR1 is MNHEY and CDR2 is SVGAGI in the germline V gene. The CDR3 here is CASNSGTGVSYEQYF. The CDR3, as DNA: TGTGCCAGCAACTCCGGGACAGGGGTCTCCTACGAGCAGTACTTC.

The rearrangement links TRBV13 to TRBJ2-1; 9 positions match TRBD2. The CDR3 consists of 19 residues. CDR1 PRHDT and CDR2 FYEKMQ come from the germline V gene (reference sequence). V was clipped by 5 bases and J by 2 bases; unmatched bases: 16. CDR3 in amino acids: CASSLSLKSGRRTYNEQFF. CDR3 DNA sequence: TGTGCCAGCAGCCTATCCCTAAAGAGCGGGAGGCGCACCTACAATGAGCAGTTCTTC.

The V and J genes are TRBV15 and TRBJ1-4, with D perhaps matching TRBD1 (6 bases). The CDR3 is 16 residues long. The V end was cut by 4 bases, the J end by 4 bases, with 16 bases between. CDR1 and CDR2 (germline): LNHNV, YYDKDF (reference sequence). The CDR3 coding sequence is TGTGCCACCAGCACCCGAACAGGGAACTATAATGAAAAACTGTTTTTT. Translation gives CATSTRTGNYNEKLFF.

The CDR3: CASSLQLAGSSGANVLTF. The CDR3 DNA is TGTGCCAGCAGCTTACAACTAGCGGGTAGCTCTGGGGCCAACGTCCTGACTTTC. The rearrangement uses TRBV7-3 and TRBJ2-6, with TRBD2 matching over 9 bases. Germline CDR1 reads SGHTA; CDR2 reads FQGTGA. The CDR3 runs 18 residues. Trimming at V came to 2 bases and at J to 0 bases, leaving 5 bases not matched to a gene.

The V gene is TRBV27, the J gene TRBJ2-1, with TRBD2 matching 16 bases. The CDR3 covers 17 residues. With V trimmed by 7 bases and J by 1 base, 4 bases remained unmatched. Germline V gene sequence: CDR1 MNHEY, CDR2 SMNVEV (reference sequence). The CDR3 DNA reads TGTGCCAGCACCCCGGGACTAGCGGGAGGGTCCTACAATGAGCAGTTCTTC. As protein: CASTPGLAGGSYNEQFF.

This sequence joins TRBV2 and TRBJ2-7, with D perhaps TRBD2 (6 bases). The CDR3 contains 16 residues. Trimming left V 1 base short and J 3 bases short, with 16 bases between. Germline loops: CDR1 SNHLY, CDR2 FYNNEI. This CDR3 reads CASSEGQTSSGYEQYF. The DNA of the CDR3 is TGTGCCAGCAGTGAAGGGCAGACTAGTTCTGGCTACGAGCAGTACTTC.

J is TRBJ2-1 and V is TRBV6-5; 10 bases match TRBD2. J gave up 9 bases and V 5 bases, and 4 bases lay outside the gene matches. This CDR3 region has 13 residues. The V gene's germline CDR1 is MNHEY and CDR2 SVGAGI. The CDR3 protein is CASSRTSGSEQFF. As DNA, the CDR3 is TGTGCCAGCAGTCGGACTAGCGGTAGTGAGCAGTTCTTC.

The chain uses TRBV10-3 and TRBJ2-7; D may be TRBD2 (6 bases). In germline, CDR1 is ENHRY, CDR2 SYGVKD. With 2 bases removed from V and 7 bases from J, the gap between germline ends came to 12 bases. The CDR3 runs to 13 residues. The CDR3 sequence is CAISERRAGEQYF. The CDR3 DNA reads as TGTGCCATCAGTGAGAGGAGGGCGGGGGAGCAGTACTTC.

This clone has only a few counts. The CDR3 region is CASSRRAPRTEAFF. CDR3 bases: TGTGCCAGCAGTCGCAGGGCCCCGCGCACTGAAGCTTTCTTT. The chain joins TRBV28 to TRBJ1-1, with D possibly TRBD1 on 5 matching bases. This CDR3 has 14 residues. CDR1 is MDHEN, CDR2 SYDVKM, per germline. The germline V and J ends were trimmed by 5 bases and 4 bases, with 14 bases remaining between them.

The chain joins TRBV15 to TRBJ2-3; weak D call: TRBD1 (7 bases). Germline V CDR1 and CDR2: LNHNV, YYDKDF (reference sequence). CDR3 size: 18 residues. V gave up 3 bases and J gave up 0 bases, with 19 bases separating them. The CDR3 region is CATSSNLNRGGSTDTQYF. The DNA of the CDR3 is TGTGCCACCAGCAGTAACTTAAACAGGGGAGGAAGCACAGATACGCAGTATTTT.